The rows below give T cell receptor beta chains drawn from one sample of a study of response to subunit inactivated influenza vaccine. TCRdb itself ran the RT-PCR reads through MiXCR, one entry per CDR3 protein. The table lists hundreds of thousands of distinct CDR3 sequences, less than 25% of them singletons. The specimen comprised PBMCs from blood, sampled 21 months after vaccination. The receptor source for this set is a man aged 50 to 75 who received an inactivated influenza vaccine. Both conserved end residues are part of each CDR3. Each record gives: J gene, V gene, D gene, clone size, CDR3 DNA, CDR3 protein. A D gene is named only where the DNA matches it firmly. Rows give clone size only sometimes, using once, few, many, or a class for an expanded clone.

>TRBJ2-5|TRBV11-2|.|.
TGTGCCAGCAGCTTAGGGATTAGCCAGGAGACCCAGTACTTC
CASSLGISQETQYF
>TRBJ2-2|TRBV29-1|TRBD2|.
TGCAGCGGTCTCGGGACTAGCGGGTCCAACACCGGGGAGCTGTTTTTT
CSGLGTSGSNTGELFF
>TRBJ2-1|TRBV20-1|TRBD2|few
TGCAGTGCAGTACTAGCGGGAGGGATTAATGAGCAGTTCTTC
CSAVLAGGINEQFF
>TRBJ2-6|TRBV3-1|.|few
TGTGCCAGCAGCCAAGCCCGGGACGGCCCCTCTGGGGCCAACGTCCTGACTTTC
CASSQARDGPSGANVLTF
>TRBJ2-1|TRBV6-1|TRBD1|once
TGTGCCAGCAGAGCCTCGGGGACAGGGAACTACAATGAGCAGTTCTTC
CASRASGTGNYNEQFF
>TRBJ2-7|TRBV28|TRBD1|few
TGTGCCAGCAGCTTACAGGGGTCCCACGAGCAGTACTTC
CASSLQGSHEQYF
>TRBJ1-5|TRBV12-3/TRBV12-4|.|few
TGTGCCAGCAGTTTGTCCCTCTGGCAGCCCCAGCATTTT
CASSLSLWQPQHF
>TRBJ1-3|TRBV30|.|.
TGTGCCTGGAGTGCATCGGGACCTGGAAACACCATATATTTT
CAWSASGPGNTIYF
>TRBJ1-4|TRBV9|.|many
TGTGCCAGCAGCGTAGCTACGGGCGTTTCTAATGAAAAACTGTTTTTT
CASSVATGVSNEKLFF
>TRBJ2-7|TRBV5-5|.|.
TGTGCCAGCAGCTTGAACCGGGACTTCTACGAGCAGTACTTC
CASSLNRDFYEQYF
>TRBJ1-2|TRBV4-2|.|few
TGTGCCAGCAGCCTTAACCCGAGCAGGGGCTATGGCTACACCTTC
CASSLNPSRGYGYTF
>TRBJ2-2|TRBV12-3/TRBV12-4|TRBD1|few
TGTGCCAGCAGACGGACAGGAGGTACCGGGGAGCTGTTTTTT
CASRRTGGTGELFF
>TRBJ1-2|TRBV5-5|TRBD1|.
TGTGCCAGCAGCTTCGGGACAGGGAGACGTTATGGCTACACCTTC
CASSFGTGRRYGYTF
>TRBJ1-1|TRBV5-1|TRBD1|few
TGCGCCAGCAGCCCGGGAGGGGACAGGGGGCGAGTGAATGAAGCTTTCTTT
CASSPGGDRGRVNEAFF
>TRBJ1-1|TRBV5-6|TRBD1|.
TGTGCCAGCAGCTTGTTGGACAGGTGGACTGAAGCTTTCTTT
CASSLLDRWTEAFF
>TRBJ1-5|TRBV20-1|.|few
TGCAGTGCTAGAGCAAGGGGGAACAATCAGCCCCAGCATTTT
CSARARGNNQPQHF
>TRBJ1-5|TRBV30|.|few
TGTGCCTCCGGGACCGCGAGCAATCAGCCCCAGCATTTT
CASGTASNQPQHF
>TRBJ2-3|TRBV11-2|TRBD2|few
TGTGCCAGCAGCTCGAGCGGGGGGGCACCTGCGGATACGCAGTATTTT
CASSSSGGAPADTQYF
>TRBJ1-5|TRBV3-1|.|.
TGTGCCAGCAGCCATTCGGGTTGGAGCAATCAGCCCCAGCATTTT
CASSHSGWSNQPQHF
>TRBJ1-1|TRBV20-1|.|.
TGCAGTGCTAGATATACTCTGAACACTGAAGCTTTCTTT
CSARYTLNTEAFF
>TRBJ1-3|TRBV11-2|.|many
TGTGCCAGCAGCACAGACTCTGGAAACACCATATATTTT
CASSTDSGNTIYF
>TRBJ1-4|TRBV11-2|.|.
TGTGCCAGCAGCTTAGTCAGGGCCGATGAAAAACTGTTTTTT
CASSLVRADEKLFF
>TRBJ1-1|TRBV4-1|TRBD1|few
TGCGCCAGCAGCCGTCGACCCGGGACAGGGGGAACGAGGGACACTGAAGCTTTCTTT
CASSRRPGTGGTRDTEAFF
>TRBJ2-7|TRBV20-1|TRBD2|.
TGCAGTGCCCCCCCGGGACTAGCGATAGACGAGCAGTACTTC
CSAPPGLAIDEQYF
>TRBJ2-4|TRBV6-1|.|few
TGTGCCAGCACCGCTCAAGGGGGCAAAAACATTCAGTACTTC
CASTAQGGKNIQYF
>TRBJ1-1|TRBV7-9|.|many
TGTGCCAGCAGCCAACAGAGAAACACTGAAGCTTTCTTT
CASSQQRNTEAFF
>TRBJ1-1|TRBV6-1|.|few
TGTGCCAGCAGTGAACTGGCCAGTCGGGCTTTCTTT
CASSELASRAFF
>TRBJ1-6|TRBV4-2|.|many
TGTGCCAGCAGCCAAGAATTACAGGGCTACTATAATTCACCCCTCCACTTT
CASSQELQGYYNSPLHF
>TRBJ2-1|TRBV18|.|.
TGTGCCAGCTCCCCCGGAACCCCCAATGAGCAGTTCTTC
CASSPGTPNEQFF
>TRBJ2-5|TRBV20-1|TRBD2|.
TGCAGTGCTACTAAGACTAGCCCAGAGACCCAGTACTTC
CSATKTSPETQYF
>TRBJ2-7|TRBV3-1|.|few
TGTGCCAGCAGCCGATCCCGGCGGGACGAGCAGTACTTC
CASSRSRRDEQYF
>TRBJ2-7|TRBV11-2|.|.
TGTGCCAGCAGCAGCCTACTAGCAGGGGGGCCCTCGAAGACCTACGAGCAGTACTTC
CASSSLLAGGPSKTYEQYF
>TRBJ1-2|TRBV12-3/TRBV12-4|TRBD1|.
TGTGCCAGCAGCAGGACAGGGTTTGGCTACACCTTC
CASSRTGFGYTF
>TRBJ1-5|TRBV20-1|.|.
TGCAGTGCTAGAGATTCTTCGGCGGGGGCAATTAATCAGCCCCAGCATTTT
CSARDSSAGAINQPQHF
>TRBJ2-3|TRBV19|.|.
TGTGCCAGTAGTATGGTAGGGGGAGGCACAGATACGCAGTATTTT
CASSMVGGGTDTQYF
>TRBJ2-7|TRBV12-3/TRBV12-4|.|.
TGTGCCAGCAGCTACCTGACGTTAGCGAGCTCCTACGAGCAGTACTTC
CASSYLTLASSYEQYF
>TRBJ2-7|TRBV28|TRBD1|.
TGTGCCAGCAGTTCCTCCGGGACAGGGCTTTACGAGCAGTACTTC
CASSSSGTGLYEQYF
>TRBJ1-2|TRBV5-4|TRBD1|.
TGTGCCAGCAGCACCCCCGGGACAGGGCGGGATGGCTACACCTTC
CASSTPGTGRDGYTF
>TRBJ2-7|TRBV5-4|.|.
TGTGCCAGCAGCCGCGGCGGAGCCTACGAGCAGTACTTC
CASSRGGAYEQYF
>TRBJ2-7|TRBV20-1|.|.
TGCAGAGCGGACAGCCGCTCCTACGAGCAGTACTTC
CRADSRSYEQYF
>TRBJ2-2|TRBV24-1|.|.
TGTGCCACCAGTGGGGACGCTCGGGAGCTGTTTTTT
CATSGDARELFF
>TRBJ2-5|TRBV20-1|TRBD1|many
TGCAGTGCGCAAATACCGGGACAGGGGTCCGAGACCCAGTACTTC
CSAQIPGQGSETQYF